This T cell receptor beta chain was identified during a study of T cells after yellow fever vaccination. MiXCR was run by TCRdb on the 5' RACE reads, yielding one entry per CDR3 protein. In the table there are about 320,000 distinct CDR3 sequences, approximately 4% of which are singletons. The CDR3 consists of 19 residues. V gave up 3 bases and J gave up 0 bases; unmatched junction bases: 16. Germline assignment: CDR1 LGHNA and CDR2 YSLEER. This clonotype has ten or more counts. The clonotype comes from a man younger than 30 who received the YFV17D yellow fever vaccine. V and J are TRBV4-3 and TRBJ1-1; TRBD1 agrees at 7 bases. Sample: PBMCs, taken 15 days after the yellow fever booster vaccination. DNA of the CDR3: TGCGCCAGCAGCCAGGACTTGAACCGGGACAGCTTCATGAACACTGAAGCTTTCTTT. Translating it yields CASSQDLNRDSFMNTEAFF.